This TCR beta chain is drawn from a study of cytomegalovirus exposure and HLA in healthy donors. Study-level findings and limits: A later analysis reportedly found that, within productive TCRs, an Asian-associated ancestry cluster had fewer N-insertions than the mean observed across the 666 donors. As a later analysis showed, a missense DCLRE1C variant was linked to trimming of TCR beta V- and J-genes.

To note about this clone: Antigen: not known.

The V gene lost 4 bases and the J gene lost 0 bases, with 7 bases spanning the gap. Germline CDR1 reads SQVTM; CDR2 reads ANQGSEA. The CDR3 has 13 amino acids. The PCR ran on 60 Vbeta and 13 Jbeta primers. Produced via immunoSEQ multiplex PCR; TCRdb's table is partial and in-frame only. The sample has about 130,000 clones, about two thirds seen once. The receptor's source is a man between 40 and 49 years old in good health and CMV-seropositive. The chain combines TRBV29-1 with TRBJ1-3; D is possibly TRBD1 (5 bases). Sequencing was done on a sample of PBMCs. In DNA form, the CDR3 reads TGCAGCGTTGGGGGCCGCTCTGGAAACACCATATATTTT. This codes for CSVGGRSGNTIYF. The full variable domain, its missing parts supplied by reference TRBV29-1 and TRBJ1-3, is SAVISQKPSRDICQRGTSLTIQCQVDSQVTMMFWYRQQPGQSLTLIATANQGSEATYESGFVIDKFPISRPNLTFSTLTVSNMSPEDSSIYLCSVGGRSGNTIYFGEGSWLTVV.